The entry below describes one T cell receptor beta chain. No antigen is known for it. V gave up 4 bases and J gave up 1 base; unmatched junction bases: 4. The CDR3 runs 15 residues. Germline values: CDR1 LNHDA, CDR2 SQIVND (reference sequence). The sample belongs to a study of Siglec-9 on CD8 T cells in melanoma. Whole-study results and caveats: An effector memory CD8+ T-cell subset seemingly accumulating in melanoma was reportedly marked and regulated by Siglec-9.

Sequencing was performed with immunoSEQ multiplex PCR; in TCRdb, only in-frame clones are kept and a portion is missing. The sample has about 36,000 clones; about 80% are singletons. This sequence originates from a human donor in good health. Material for sequencing was Siglec-9- CD8+ T cells sorted from blood. This chain joins TRBV19 and TRBJ2-1, with TRBD2 matching over 7 bases. The CDR3 region is CASSRLRESYNEQFF. In nucleotides, the CDR3 is TGTGCCAGTAGTAGGTTGCGGGAGTCCTACAATGAGCAGTTCTTC.